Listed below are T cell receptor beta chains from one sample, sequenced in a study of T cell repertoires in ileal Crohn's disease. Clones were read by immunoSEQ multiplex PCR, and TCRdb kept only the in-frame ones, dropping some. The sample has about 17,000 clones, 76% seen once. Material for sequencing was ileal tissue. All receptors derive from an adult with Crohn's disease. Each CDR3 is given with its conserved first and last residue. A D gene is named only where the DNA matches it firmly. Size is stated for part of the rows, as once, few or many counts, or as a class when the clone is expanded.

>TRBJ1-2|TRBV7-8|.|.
CASSYPDSLYGYTF
TGTGCCAGCAGCTATCCGGACAGCCTCTATGGCTACACCTTC
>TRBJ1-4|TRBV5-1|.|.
CASRPSGEATNEKLFF
TGCGCCAGCAGACCGAGTGGGGAGGCAACTAATGAAAAACTGTTTTTT
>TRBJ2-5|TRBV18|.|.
CASSPNKETQYF
TGTGCCAGCTCACCGAATAAAGAGACCCAGTACTTC
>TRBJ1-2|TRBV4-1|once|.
CASSQAGYYGYTF
TGCGCCAGCAGCCAAGCCGGGTACTATGGCTACACCTTC
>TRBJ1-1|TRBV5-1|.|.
CASSGADEAFF
TGCGCCAGCAGTGGGGCAGACGAAGCTTTCTTT
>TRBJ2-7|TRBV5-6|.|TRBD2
CASSLRTSGPFYEQYF
TGTGCCAGCAGCCTTCGTACTAGCGGACCCTTCTACGAGCAGTACTTC
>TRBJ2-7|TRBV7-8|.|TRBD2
CASSPRTSGSTSYEQYF
TGTGCCAGCAGCCCGCGAACTAGCGGGAGTACTTCCTACGAGCAGTACTTC
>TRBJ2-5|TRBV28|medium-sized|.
CASSPDRPKETQYF
TGTGCCAGCAGTCCTGACAGGCCGAAAGAGACCCAGTACTTC
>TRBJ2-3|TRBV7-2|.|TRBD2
CASSSRGLAGADTQYF
TGTGCCAGCAGCTCCCGGGGACTAGCGGGAGCAGATACGCAGTATTTT
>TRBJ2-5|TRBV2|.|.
CASAPPTGTQYF
TGTGCCAGCGCACCCCCCACAGGGACCCAGTACTTC
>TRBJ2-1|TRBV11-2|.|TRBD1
CASSSRDRVYNEQFF
TGTGCCAGCAGCTCCCGGGACAGGGTCTACAATGAGCAGTTCTTC
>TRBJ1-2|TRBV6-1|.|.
CASSEGQQYGYTF
TGTGCCAGCAGTGAAGGACAGCAGTATGGCTACACCTTC
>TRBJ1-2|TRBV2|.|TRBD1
CASSPDREYGYTF
TGTGCCAGCAGCCCCGACAGGGAATATGGCTACACCTTC
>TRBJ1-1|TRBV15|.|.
CATSREWTVSEAFF
TGTGCCACCAGCAGAGAGTGGACAGTCTCTGAAGCTTTCTTT
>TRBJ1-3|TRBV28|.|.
CASSTGSHSGNTIYF
TGTGCCAGCAGTACGGGGAGTCACTCTGGAAACACCATATATTTT
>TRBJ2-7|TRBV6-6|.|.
CASKPGLGRNYEQYF
TGTGCCAGCAAACCCGGGCTTGGGAGAAACTACGAGCAGTACTTC
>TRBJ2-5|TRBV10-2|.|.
CASSETRGETQYF
TGCGCCAGCAGTGAAACCCGTGGTGAGACCCAGTACTTC
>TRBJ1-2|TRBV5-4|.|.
CASSLEVAVQGHGYTF
TGTGCCAGCAGCTTGGAGGTAGCTGTCCAGGGACATGGCTACACCTTC
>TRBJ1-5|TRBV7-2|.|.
CASSLVQGSISNQPQHF
TGTGCCAGCAGCTTAGTCCAGGGGAGTATTAGCAATCAGCCCCAGCATTTT
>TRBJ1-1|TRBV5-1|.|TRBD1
CASSASTGMNTEAFF
TGCGCCAGCAGCGCATCGACAGGGATGAACACTGAAGCTTTCTTT
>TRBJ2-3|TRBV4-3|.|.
CASSQSRSSDTQYF
TGCGCCAGCAGCCAAAGCCGGAGCTCAGATACGCAGTATTTT